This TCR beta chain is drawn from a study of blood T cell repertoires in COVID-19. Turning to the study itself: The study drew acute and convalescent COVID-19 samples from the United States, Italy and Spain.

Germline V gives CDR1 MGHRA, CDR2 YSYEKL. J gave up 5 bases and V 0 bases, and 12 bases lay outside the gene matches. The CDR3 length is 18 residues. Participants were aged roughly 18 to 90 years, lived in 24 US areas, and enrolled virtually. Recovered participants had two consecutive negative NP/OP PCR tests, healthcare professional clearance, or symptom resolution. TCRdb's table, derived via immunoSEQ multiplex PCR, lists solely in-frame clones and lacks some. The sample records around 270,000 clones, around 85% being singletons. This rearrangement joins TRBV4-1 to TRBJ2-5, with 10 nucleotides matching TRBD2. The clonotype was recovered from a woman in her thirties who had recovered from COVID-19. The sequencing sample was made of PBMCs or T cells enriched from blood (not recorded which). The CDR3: CASSQEGIAGGLGETQYF. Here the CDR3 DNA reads TGCGCCAGCAGCCAAGAGGGTATAGCGGGAGGCCTAGGGGAGACCCAGTACTTC.